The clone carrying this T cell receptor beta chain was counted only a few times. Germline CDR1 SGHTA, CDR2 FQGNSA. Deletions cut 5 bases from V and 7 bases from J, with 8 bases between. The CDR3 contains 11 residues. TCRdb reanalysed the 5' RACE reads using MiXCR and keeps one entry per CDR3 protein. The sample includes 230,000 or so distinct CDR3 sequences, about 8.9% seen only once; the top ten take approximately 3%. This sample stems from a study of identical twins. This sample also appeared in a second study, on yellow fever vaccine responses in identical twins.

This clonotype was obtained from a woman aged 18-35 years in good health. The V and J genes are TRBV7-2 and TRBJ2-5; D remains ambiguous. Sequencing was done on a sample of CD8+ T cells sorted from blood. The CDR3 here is CASSTMGTQYF. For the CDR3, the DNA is TGTGCCAGCAGCACGATGGGGACCCAGTACTTC.